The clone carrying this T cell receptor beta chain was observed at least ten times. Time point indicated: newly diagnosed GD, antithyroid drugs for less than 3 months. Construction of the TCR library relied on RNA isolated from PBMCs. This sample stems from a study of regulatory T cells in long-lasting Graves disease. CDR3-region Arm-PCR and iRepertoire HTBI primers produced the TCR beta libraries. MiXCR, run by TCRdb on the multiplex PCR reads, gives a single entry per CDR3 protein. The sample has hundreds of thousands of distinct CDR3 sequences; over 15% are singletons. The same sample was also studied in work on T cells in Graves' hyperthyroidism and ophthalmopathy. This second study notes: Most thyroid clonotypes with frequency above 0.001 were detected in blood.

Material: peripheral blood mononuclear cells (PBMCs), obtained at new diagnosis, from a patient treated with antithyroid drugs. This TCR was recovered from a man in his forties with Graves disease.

The CDR3 sequence is CASSGGQPGETQYF. The CDR3 nucleotides are TGCGCCAGCAGTGGAGGACAGCCAGGGGAGACCCAGTACTTC. This chain joins TRBV5-1 and TRBJ2-5; tentatively, D is TRBD1 (6 bases). Germline CDR1 SGHRS, CDR2 YFSETQ. V was clipped by 5 bases and J by 5 bases, with 16 bases between them. CDR3 length: 14 amino acids.